The next 2 T cell receptor beta chains were all read from a single sample in a study of shared clonotypes between healthy human individuals. TCRdb's table, derived via immunoSEQ multiplex PCR, lists solely in-frame clones and lacks some. The sample has around 940,000 clones, over 60% seen once. Sequenced input: memory CD4+ T cells sorted from blood. Subset here: CD45RA-negative fraction. These receptors were collected from a man between 18 and 29 years old in good health.

V and J are TRBV7-9 and TRBJ1-2, with unresolved D. Trimming pared 8 bases from V and 8 bases from J, leaving 21 bases between. This CDR3 has 14 residues. From germline, CDR1 is SEHNR and CDR2 FQNEAQ (reference sequence). The chain's CDR3 is CASQLAGSDNGYTF. The CDR3 nucleotides read TGTGCCAGCCAACTGGCGGGGAGCGATAACGGCTACACCTTC.

For this clone: One base away lies a much larger clone, so this may be a sequencing read error. The sample holds other DNA sequences that translate to the same CDR3. The chain recombines TRBV19 with TRBJ1-5; D remains unclear. CDR3 size: 12 residues. Germline V gives CDR1 LNHDA, CDR2 SQIVND (reference sequence). The V and J ends lost 3 bases and 5 bases respectively, with 5 bases between them. CDR3 residues: CASSIGYQPQHF. Here the CDR3 DNA reads TGTGCCAGTAGTATCGGGTATCAGCCCCAGCATTTT.